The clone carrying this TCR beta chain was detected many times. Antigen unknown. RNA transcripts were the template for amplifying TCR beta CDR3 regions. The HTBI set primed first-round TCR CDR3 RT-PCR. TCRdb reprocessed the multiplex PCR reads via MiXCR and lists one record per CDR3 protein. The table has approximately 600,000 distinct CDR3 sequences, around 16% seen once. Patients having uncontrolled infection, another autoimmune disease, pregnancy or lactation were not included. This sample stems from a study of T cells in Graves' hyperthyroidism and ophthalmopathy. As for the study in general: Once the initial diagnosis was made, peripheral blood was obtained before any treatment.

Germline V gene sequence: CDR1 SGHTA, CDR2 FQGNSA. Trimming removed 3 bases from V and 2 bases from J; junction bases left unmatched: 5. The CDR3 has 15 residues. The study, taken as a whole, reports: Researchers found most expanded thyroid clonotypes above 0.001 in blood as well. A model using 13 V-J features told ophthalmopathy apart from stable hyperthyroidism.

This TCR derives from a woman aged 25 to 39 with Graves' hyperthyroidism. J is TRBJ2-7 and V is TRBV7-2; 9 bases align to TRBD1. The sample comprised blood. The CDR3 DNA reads TGTGCCAGCAGCTTCGACAGGGGGGGGCCCTACGAGCAGTACTTC. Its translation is CASSFDRGGPYEQYF.